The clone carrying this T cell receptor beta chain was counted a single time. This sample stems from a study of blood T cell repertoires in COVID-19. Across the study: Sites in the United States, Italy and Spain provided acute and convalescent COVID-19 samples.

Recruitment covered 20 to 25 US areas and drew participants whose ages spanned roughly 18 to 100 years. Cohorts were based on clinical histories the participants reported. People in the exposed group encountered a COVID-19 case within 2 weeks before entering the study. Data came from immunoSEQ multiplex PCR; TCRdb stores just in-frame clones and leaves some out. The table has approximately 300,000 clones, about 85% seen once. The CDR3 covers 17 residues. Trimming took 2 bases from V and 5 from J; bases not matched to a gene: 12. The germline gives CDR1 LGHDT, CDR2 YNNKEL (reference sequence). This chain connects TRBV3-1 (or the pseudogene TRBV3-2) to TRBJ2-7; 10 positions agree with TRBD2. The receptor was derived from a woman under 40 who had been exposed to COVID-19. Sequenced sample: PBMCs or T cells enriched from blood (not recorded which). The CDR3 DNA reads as TGTGCCAGCAGCCAAAGACCGGTTAGCGGGAGGTCCGACGAGCAGTACTTC. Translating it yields CASSQRPVSGRSDEQYF.